Below, 30 T cell receptor beta chains from the same sample are listed, as sequenced in a study of CD4 and CD8 cells across lung adenocarcinoma regions. MiXCR, run by TCRdb on the PCR reads, gives a single entry per CDR3 protein. The table shows about 27,000 distinct CDR3 sequences, with about 50% occurring only once. The sequencing sample was made of CD8+ T cells from the center of a lung tumor. Source of these receptors: a male donor with lung adenocarcinoma. The CD4 and CD8 labels of this study may be unreliable.

In its sample, this clonotype was seen once. The chain combines TRBV10-1 with TRBJ2-4; either TRBD1 or TRBD2 may fit D (5 bases each). The germline CDR1 and CDR2 sequences are WNHNN and SYGVQD (reference sequence). This CDR3 spans 14 amino acids. The CDR3 nucleotides read TGCGGCGGCACGGGGCTGTGGGCCAAAAATACTCAGTACTTC. Its protein product is CGGTGLWAKNTQYF.

This chain uses TRBV4-1 with TRBJ2-5, with D possibly being TRBD1 or TRBD2 (5 bases each). The CDR3 sequence is 15 residues long. Germline CDR1 reads MGHRA; CDR2 reads YSYEKL. Trimming cost V 9 bases and J 4 bases, with 21 bases left between them. CDR3 coding DNA: TGCGCCAGGGGCCACGGGGCCGGCGCCCCAGAGACCCAGTACTTC. It yields the protein CARGHGAGAPETQYF.

This clonotype was found many times. The V call is TRBV6-1, the J call TRBJ1-5, with D perhaps matching TRBD1 (6 bases). V lost 6 bases, J lost 5 bases, and 14 bases lay in between. The germline V gene has CDR1 MNHNS and CDR2 SASEGT. CDR3 length: 14 amino acids. The CDR3 here is CASRSGGGHQPQHF. In DNA form, the CDR3 reads TGTGCCAGCAGATCTGGCGGGGGGCATCAGCCCCAGCATTTT.

This chain connects TRBV6-1 to TRBJ2-4, with D perhaps TRBD2 (6 bases). The CDR3 runs 17 residues. The V gene's germline CDR1 is MNHNS and CDR2 SASEGT. The V end lost 6 bases, the J end lost 13 bases, and 31 bases lay between the germline ends. In nucleotides, the CDR3 is TGTGCCAGCAGCGGCGACCCGGGAGTGTGGGCCAAAAATACGCAGTACTTC. Encoded protein: CASSGDPGVWAKNTQYF.

This chain joins TRBV28 and TRBJ2-4; 7 bases are shared with TRBD2. The DNA matches TRBJ2-5 better at its end, which makes the J call doubtful. The CDR3 has 14 residues. Germline CDR1 reads MDHEN; CDR2 reads SYDVKM. The CDR3 here is CAGLGGGAKETQYF. The DNA of the CDR3 is TGTGCCGGGCTCGGGGGAGGGGCCAAAGAGACCCAGTACTTC.

V is TRBV19 and J is TRBJ2-3; D assignment may be TRBD1 or TRBD2 (5 bases each). With 3 bases removed from V and 1 base from J, the gap between germline ends came to 14 bases. This CDR3 contains 16 residues. CDR1 and CDR2 from the germline V gene are LNHDA and SQIVND (reference sequence). CDR3 loop: CASSIRRGARTDTQYF. The DNA of the CDR3 is TGTGCCAGTAGTATTCGTAGGGGAGCGCGCACAGATACGCAGTATTTT.

The CDR3 coding sequence is TGTGCCAGCAGTTACGCGGGGACAGTCTACGAGCAGTTCTTC. Translation gives CASSYAGTVYEQFF. This chain links TRBV6-5 with TRBJ2-5, with D perhaps matching TRBD1 (7 bases). The end of the DNA fits TRBJ2-1 better, so the J call may be wrong. Germline-derived CDR1 and CDR2 are MNHEY and SVGAGI. The CDR3 is made up of 14 amino acids.

This clonotype was seen many times. This chain links TRBV6-1 with TRBJ2-1; D gene ambiguous. From germline, CDR1 is MNHNS and CDR2 SASEGT. Trimming took 5 bases from V and 7 from J, leaving 9 bases between them. This CDR3 is built from 12 residues. CDR3 DNA sequence: TGTGCCAGCAGTCCCATGGGGAATGAGCAGTTCTTC. Translation gives CASSPMGNEQFF.

This clonotype has only one observation. In DNA, the CDR3 is TGCAGTGCCACGGGCAGGAAACTAGAGCAGTTCTTC. Protein: CSATGRKLEQFF. The rearrangement joins TRBV20-1 to TRBJ2-1; no clear D. CDR1 DFQATT and CDR2 SNEGSKA come from the germline V gene (reference sequence). The CDR3 is 12 amino acids. The V end lost 6 bases, the J end lost 10 bases, and 16 bases lay between the germline ends.

V and J are TRBV30 and TRBJ1-6; a weak D match, TRBD1 (6 bases). V was clipped by 1 base and J by 10 bases, with 14 bases between them. Germline loops: CDR1 GTSNPN, CDR2 SVGIG (reference sequence). The CDR3 spans 14 residues. CDR3: CAWSEPGVASPLHF. The CDR3 nucleotides are TGTGCCTGGAGTGAACCAGGGGTGGCCTCACCCCTCCACTTT. The whole variable domain, remainder taken from reference TRBV30 and TRBJ1-6, is SQTIHQWPATLVQPVGSPLSLECTVEGTSNPNLYWYRQAAGRGLQLLFYSVGIGQISSEVPQNLSASRPQDRQFILSSKKLLLSDSGFYLCAWSEPGVASPLHFGNGTRLTVT.

This chain links TRBV10-3 with TRBJ2-3, with D possibly being TRBD1 (6 bases). The V end was cut by 0 bases, the J end by 1 base, with 11 bases between. The length of the CDR3 is 16 residues. CDR1 is ENHRY, CDR2 SYGVKD, per germline. As DNA, the CDR3 is TGTGCCATCAGTGAGTCGACGACAGGCCGCACAGATACGCAGTATTTT. Translated: CAISESTTGRTDTQYF.

This clonotype showed up just once. This chain connects TRBV20-1 to TRBJ1-1, with no clear D. Trimming shortened V by 7 bases and J by 8 bases, and 20 bases separated the two germline ends. Germline V gives CDR1 DFQATT, CDR2 SNEGSKA (reference sequence). The CDR3 loop spans 13 amino acids. CDR3 in amino acids: CSEMGPRRGEAFF. The CDR3 bases are TGCAGTGAGATGGGTCCAAGACGAGGGGAAGCTTTCTTT.

The rearrangement uses TRBV10-1 and TRBJ2-5; a weak D match, TRBD2 (5 bases). Looked up from germline, CDR1 is WNHNN and CDR2 is SYGVQD (reference sequence). The ends were cut back, 7 bases at V and 10 bases at J, with 31 bases in the middle. The length of the CDR3 is 17 residues. Here the CDR3 reads CASTTDRLSLAQKIQYF. CDR3 DNA sequence: TGCGCCAGCACAACGGACCGCCTGAGCCTAGCCCAAAAGATCCAGTACTTC.

This sequence joins TRBV10-1 and TRBJ2-3; perhaps TRBD2 as D (6 bases). The CDR3 is made up of 15 amino acids. Trimming cost V 9 bases and J 9 bases, with 25 bases left between them. Germline CDR1 reads WNHNN; CDR2 reads SYGVQD (reference sequence). CDR3 coding DNA: TGCGCCAGGGGGAGGCCCCAGTGGGCGAGAGACACGCAGTATTTT. Its protein product is CARGRPQWARDTQYF.

The chain couples TRBV6-1 to TRBJ1-1; TRBD1 aligns across 9 bases. CDR3 size: 14 residues. V was clipped by 6 bases and J by 4 bases; unmatched bases: 6. The germline V gene encodes CDR1 MNHNS and CDR2 SASEGT. CDR3 DNA: TGTGCCAGCAGGGGGACAGGGCTATTCACTGAAGCTTTCTTT. Its protein is CASRGTGLFTEAFF.

This clonotype has only a few counts. This clone may be a read error of a much larger clone one base away. The chain carries TRBV7-2 and TRBJ2-4; 8 nucleotides agree with TRBD2. V was pared by 4 bases and J by 13 bases, with 15 bases of the junction left unmatched. Looked up from germline, CDR1 is SGHTA and CDR2 is FQGNSA. The CDR3 consists of 15 residues. The CDR3 region has the DNA TGTGCCAGCAGCTCGGAAGCGGGAGCCTACAATGAGCAGTACTTC. Amino acids: CASSSEAGAYNEQYF.

This clonotype was recorded a few times. The chain employs TRBV27 and TRBJ2-1; D not certain. The CDR3 length is 13 residues. CDR1 and CDR2 (germline): MNHEY, SMNVEV (reference sequence). V was shortened by 4 bases and J by 7 bases, with 11 bases between the two germline ends. As DNA, the CDR3 is TGTGCCAGCAGTTCAACCTCAAGGAATGAGCAGTTCTTC. Protein sequence: CASSSTSRNEQFF.

This clonotype appeared many times. The gene calls are TRBV10-1 and TRBJ2-5; either TRBD1 or TRBD2 may supply D (6 bases each). The J call may be faulty, since TRBJ2-7 better matches the DNA end. CDR1 and CDR2 from the germline V gene are WNHNN and SYGVQD (reference sequence). The CDR3 is 16 residues long. Written as DNA, the CDR3 is TGCGCCAGCAGTGAGGCTTTGGTGGGGGGCAGATCCGAGCAGTACTTC. It specifies CASSEALVGGRSEQYF.

A remark on this clonotype: An end of the junction does not agree with germline; a read error may underlie this. The chain joins TRBV6-1 to TRBJ2-4, with a tentative D call TRBD1 (7 bases). Per the germline V gene, CDR1 is MNHNS and CDR2 is SASEGT. The CDR3 sequence is 14 residues long. The DNA of the CDR3 is TGTGGCGGCAGGGGGATGGGAGGCAAAAATACGCAGTATTTC. This encodes CGGRGMGGKNTQYF.

The J gene is TRBJ1-2, the V gene TRBV6-1; D is ambiguous. In germline, CDR1 is MNHNS, CDR2 SASEGT. Trimming cost V 1 base and J 2 bases, with 5 bases left between them. The CDR3 totals 13 residues. The CDR3 here is CASSEGYNYGYTF. CDR3 DNA sequence: TGTGCCAGCAGTGAAGGGTACAACTATGGCTACACCTTC.

The V and J genes are TRBV6-1 and TRBJ2-3; D could derive from TRBD1 or TRBD2 (5 bases each). The assigned J gene may be wrong: the sequence end matches TRBJ2-7 better. Germline V CDR1 and CDR2: MNHNS, SASEGT. The CDR3 runs to 17 residues. CDR3 in DNA: TGTGCCAGCAGTGAGGGTTGCGCTAGCCGGGACCAAGATACGCAGTACTTC. It encodes CASSEGCASRDQDTQYF.

Judged by abundance, this clonotype is medium-sized (0.01 to 0.1%). This chain connects TRBV27 to TRBJ2-1, with D possibly being TRBD2 (6 bases). Trimming took 4 bases from V and 0 from J, leaving 10 bases between them. CDR1 MNHEY and CDR2 SMNVEV come from the germline V gene (reference sequence). CDR3 length equals 15 residues. CDR3 in amino acids: CASSSAGSSYNEQFF. CDR3 bases: TGTGCCAGCAGTTCCGCGGGATCCTCCTACAATGAGCAGTTCTTC.

The chain is built from TRBV6-5 and TRBJ2-1; the D gene could be TRBD1 or TRBD2 (7 bases each). CDR3 length: 14 amino acids. Trimming shortened V by 6 bases and J by 4 bases, and 13 bases separated the two germline ends. Germline V gene data show CDR1 as MNHEY and CDR2 as SVGAGI. CDR3 sequence reads: CASSRGEGYNEQFF. DNA of the CDR3: TGTGCCAGCAGCAGGGGGGAGGGTTACAATGAGCAGTTCTTC.

Details on this clonotype: At one boundary the junction diverges from the germline segment, which might be a read error. The gene calls are TRBV9 and TRBJ2-5; tentative D call: TRBD2 (5 bases). The CDR3 extends over 13 amino acids. The V gene's germline CDR1 is SGDLS and CDR2 YYNGEE. The CDR3 region is CGSGGRETETQYF. Here the CDR3 DNA reads TGTGGCAGCGGCGGCCGCGAGACCGAGACGCAGTACTTT. The full variable domain, its missing parts supplied by reference TRBV9 and TRBJ2-5, is DSGVTQTPKHLITATGQRVTLRCSPRSGDLSVYWYQQSLDQGLQFLIQYYNGEERAKGNILERFSAQQFPDLHSELNLSSLELGDSALYFCGSGGRETETQYFGPGTRLLVL.

For this clonotype: At one end, the junction sequence differs from germline, possibly due to a read error. The V call is TRBV6-1, the J call TRBJ2-3; TRBD2 is a possible D gene (7 bases). This CDR3 spans 16 amino acids. CDR1 and CDR2 from the germline V gene are MNHNS and SASEGT. The CDR3 here is CACRGAGGGDRETQYF. The CDR3 DNA is TGTGCCTGCAGGGGAGCCGGGGGAGGGGACCGGGAGACGCAGTATTTT.

At least ten counts were recorded for this clonotype. The chain combines TRBV7-2 with TRBJ2-5; D not certain. The DNA end is a closer match to TRBJ2-7, so the J assignment may be wrong. CDR1 SGHTA and CDR2 FQGNSA come from the germline V gene. The CDR3 has 13 amino acids. The CDR3 here is CASSPKVGSEQYF. The CDR3 DNA sequence: TGTGCCAGCAGCCCCAAAGTGGGTTCCGAGCAGTACTTC.

This clonotype was recorded at least ten times. The rearrangement joins TRBV9 to TRBJ2-5, with 8 bases matching TRBD2. Unmatched junction bases numbered 3, after V lost 0 bases and J lost 5 bases. The CDR3 has 14 residues. CDR1 is SGDLS and CDR2 is YYNGEE in the germline V gene. The CDR3 DNA is TGTGCCAGCAGCGTAGATCCGGGAGGGGAGACCCAGTACTTC. Translated: CASSVDPGGETQYF.

This clonotype has a count of ten or more. Relative to the germline gene, one junction end is altered; a read error may explain this. This chain connects TRBV6-1 to TRBJ2-7; TRBD2 aligns across 7 bases. This CDR3 is 11 amino acids long. CDR1 and CDR2 from the germline V gene are MNHNS and SASEGT. CDR3 region: CASSEEGAGHF. The CDR3 DNA follows: TGTGCCAGCAGTGAAGAAGGAGCGGGGCACTTC.

The genes are TRBV4-1 and TRBJ1-2, with 7 bases aligning to TRBD1. J gave up 8 bases and V 3 bases, and 9 bases lay outside the gene matches. CDR3 length: 14 amino acids. Germline CDR1 reads MGHRA; CDR2 reads YSYEKL. CDR3 nucleotide sequence: TGCGCCAGCAGCCACCCGACAGGGATTCGCGGCTACACCTTC. This translates into CASSHPTGIRGYTF.

This sequence joins TRBV6-1 and TRBJ2-1; either TRBD1 or TRBD2 may supply D (7 bases each). The DNA end is more similar to TRBJ2-7, so the J call may be wrong. CDR3 length: 11 amino acids. CDR1 is MNHNS and CDR2 is SASEGT in the germline V gene. The CDR3 DNA reads TGTGCCAGCCAGGGGGGGGACGAGCAGTACTTC. This sequence encodes CASQGGDEQYF.